This is a list of T cell receptor beta chains from one sample in a study of low-dose radiotherapy and immunotherapy resistance in tumors. TCRdb re-analysed the reads in MiXCR, keeping a single row per CDR3 protein. The data contain 75,000 to 95,000 distinct CDR3 sequences, approximately 19% of them singletons. The source was PBMCs, collected before treatment. The source of these receptors is a male donor with prostate cancer. Both conserved end residues are part of each CDR3. A D gene is named only where the DNA matches it firmly. Rows give clone size only sometimes, using once, few, many, or a class for an expanded clone.

.	.	TRBJ2-5	TRBV7-2	TGTGCCAGCAACTATGGGGGTTGGGGAGAGACCCAGTACTTC	CASNYGGWGETQYF
many	.	TRBJ2-5	TRBV7-6	TGTGCCAGCAGCTTAGCTGGGCTAGCGCGCCAAGAGACCCAGTACTTC	CASSLAGLARQETQYF
many	.	TRBJ2-5	TRBV21-1	TGTGCCAGCAGCAAAGAACCACAAGAGACCCAGTACTTC	CASSKEPQETQYF
many	.	TRBJ1-1	TRBV6-5	TGTGCCAGCAAGTCCAGGGTAGACGCTTTCTTT	CASKSRVDAFF
medium-sized	.	TRBJ2-1	TRBV4-1	TGCGCCAGCAGCCATGTAGGGCCTGAGCAGTTCTTC	CASSHVGPEQFF
many	.	TRBJ1-1	TRBV30	TGTGCCTGGACCCGGACAGTAAAGAACACTGAAGCTTTCTTT	CAWTRTVKNTEAFF
many	.	TRBJ2-7	TRBV5-1	TGCGCCAGCAGCTTATTAGCCCCCTACGAGCAGTACTTC	CASSLLAPYEQYF
many	TRBD2	TRBJ2-7	TRBV20-1	TGCAGTGCTAGACCGGGACTAGCGGGGGAGACCTACGAGCAGTACTTC	CSARPGLAGETYEQYF
many	.	TRBJ2-1	TRBV19	TGTGCCAGTAGTATGGGGGTGCATGAGCAGTTCTTC	CASSMGVHEQFF
medium-sized	.	TRBJ1-5	TRBV4-1	TGCGCCAGCAGCTTAGAGGGGAGGGTTGAACAGCCCCAGCATTTT	CASSLEGRVEQPQHF
few	.	TRBJ1-1	TRBV5-1	TGCGCCAGCAGCTTGGGAGCAGTAGGCCACACTGAAGCTTTCTTT	CASSLGAVGHTEAFF
many	.	TRBJ2-7	TRBV5-1	TGCGCCAGCAGCCAAAGACAGTGGGACTCCTACGAGCAGTACTTC	CASSQRQWDSYEQYF
.	TRBD2	TRBJ2-1	TRBV7-6	TGTGCCAGCAGCGCTGGCTCTTCGGGGACTAGCGGGAGGTCGGGTGAGCAGTTCTTC	CASSAGSSGTSGRSGEQFF
many	.	TRBJ2-1	TRBV15	TGTGCCACCAGCAGAGATGTTGCTAGAAATGAGCAGTTCTTC	CATSRDVARNEQFF
many	TRBD1	TRBJ2-5	TRBV29-1	TGCAGCGTGGACACAGGGGGTAATCGAGAGACCCAGTACTTC	CSVDTGGNRETQYF
many	.	TRBJ2-6	TRBV30	TGTGCCTGGAGAAAGTACGGCTCTGGGGCCAACGTCCTGACTTTC	CAWRKYGSGANVLTF
many	.	TRBJ2-7	TRBV5-3	TGTGCCAGCACCCCGAGGACCACAAGCTCCTACGAGCAGTACTTC	CASTPRTTSSYEQYF
many	.	TRBJ2-3	TRBV5-5	TGTGCCAGCAGCATTCAGCCCACAGATACGCAGTATTTT	CASSIQPTDTQYF
many	TRBD1	TRBJ2-7	TRBV20-1	TGCAGTGCTATTAGGGGACAGGGGGCTTACGAGCAGTACTTC	CSAIRGQGAYEQYF
many	TRBD1	TRBJ1-1	TRBV3-1	TGTGCCAGCAGCCAGGATTGGGGACAGGGGGTGTCGCTGAACACTGAAGCTTTCTTT	CASSQDWGQGVSLNTEAFF
many	TRBD2	TRBJ2-1	TRBV6-2/TRBV6-3	TGTGCCAGCAGAGGAGGCGGGAGTTATGGCAATGAGCAGTTCTTC	CASRGGGSYGNEQFF
many	.	TRBJ2-3	TRBV20-1	TGCAGTGCTAGAAGGGGCCAAGATACGCAGTATTTT	CSARRGQDTQYF
.	.	TRBJ2-2	TRBV5-1	TGCGCCAGCAGCTTGGTTGGGCTCAACCTCGACACCGGGGAGCTGTTTTTT	CASSLVGLNLDTGELFF
many	TRBD2	TRBJ2-3	TRBV9	TGTGCCAGCAGCAAAGGGACTAGCGGGGGGCTGGACGGTACGCAGTATTTT	CASSKGTSGGLDGTQYF
many	TRBD1	TRBJ2-7	TRBV20-1	TGCAGTGCTAGAGGTCGAGGGACAGCCCTCAAGGAGCAGTACTTC	CSARGRGTALKEQYF
many	.	TRBJ1-5	TRBV20-1	TGCAGTGCTAGTTCAGGGGCTCTAAGCAATCAGCCCCAGCATTTT	CSASSGALSNQPQHF
many	TRBD2	TRBJ2-1	TRBV25-1	TGTGCCAGCAGCGGCGGGAGATACAATGAGCAGTTCTTC	CASSGGRYNEQFF
few	.	TRBJ1-5	TRBV28	TGTGCCAGCAGCCTCCGGGACACTGCACCGCCCCAGCATTTT	CASSLRDTAPPQHF
many	.	TRBJ1-2	TRBV5-1	TGCGCCAGCAGCTTGGAATTTAACTATGGCTACACCTTC	CASSLEFNYGYTF
many	.	TRBJ2-2	TRBV7-9	TGTGCCAGCAGCTTCTTATCGTTGCTGAACACCGGGGAGCTGTTTTTT	CASSFLSLLNTGELFF
many	.	TRBJ2-1	TRBV5-1	TGCGCCAGCAGCGTGAAACCGGGCCCCGGTGGGGTAAATGAGCAGTTCTTC	CASSVKPGPGGVNEQFF
.	.	TRBJ2-5	TRBV30	TGTGCCTGGAGCAGTACCGGGACCCCCGCCGAGACCCAGTACTTC	CAWSSTGTPAETQYF
many	TRBD2	TRBJ2-7	TRBV29-1	TGCAGCGTTGATACTAGCGGGAGGGCCAGTGAGCAGTACTTC	CSVDTSGRASEQYF
many	.	TRBJ2-7	TRBV30	TGTGCCTGGAGTATCACAGGGCCCTACGAGCAGTACTTC	CAWSITGPYEQYF
.	.	TRBJ2-5	TRBV6-2/TRBV6-3	TGTGCCAGCAGTCCGGGGACGTCAGAGACCCAGTACTTC	CASSPGTSETQYF
few	.	TRBJ2-3	TRBV20-1	TGCAGTGCTAGAGAGTTCTTAGATACGCAGTATTTT	CSAREFLDTQYF
many	.	TRBJ1-1	TRBV5-5	TGTGCCAGCAGCTCCGCCGGGACGGGGAACACTGAAGCTTTCTTT	CASSSAGTGNTEAFF
many	.	TRBJ2-5	TRBV6-6	TGTGCCAGCAGTTTTAGAGGCCAAGAGACCCAGTACTTC	CASSFRGQETQYF
many	TRBD2	TRBJ2-5	TRBV6-6	TGTGCCAGCAGTTACTCTTCACTAGCGGGGGAGACCCAGTACTTC	CASSYSSLAGETQYF
.	.	TRBJ2-5	TRBV20-1	TGCAGTGTTTTTACCGGGGAGACCCAGTACTTC	CSVFTGETQYF
few	.	TRBJ2-5	TRBV21-1	TGTGCCAGCAGCGGCCGGGACGGCCAAGAGACCCAGTACTTC	CASSGRDGQETQYF
many	TRBD1	TRBJ1-3	TRBV10-3	TGTGCCATCATTCAGACAGGGAATGGAAACACCATATATTTT	CAIIQTGNGNTIYF
many	.	TRBJ2-1	TRBV5-1	TGCGCCAGCAGCTTGGAGGGCGGGAATCCCTACAATGAGCAGTTCTTC	CASSLEGGNPYNEQFF
.	.	TRBJ2-2	TRBV20-1	TGCAGTGCTAGAGATGGGCGGATAGCGAACACCGGGGAGCTGTTTTTT	CSARDGRIANTGELFF
.	TRBD2	TRBJ2-3	TRBV7-9	TGTGCCAGCAGCACCCCTAGCGGACTCACAGATACGCAGTATTTT	CASSTPSGLTDTQYF
many	TRBD2	TRBJ2-2	TRBV29-1	TGCAGCGCCGGGACTAGCGGGGCCCAGGCCGGGGAGCTGTTTTTT	CSAGTSGAQAGELFF
many	.	TRBJ2-7	TRBV21-1	TGTGCCAGCAGCAAAGCGCGGGAAGGGCTCTCCTACGAGCAGTACTTC	CASSKAREGLSYEQYF
many	.	TRBJ1-2	TRBV29-1	TGCAGCGGCCAGACAGAAAATACTAACTATGGCTACACCTTC	CSGQTENTNYGYTF
many	.	TRBJ2-3	TRBV7-8	TGTGCCAGCAGCTCAACGACAGTTAGCACAGATACGCAGTATTTT	CASSSTTVSTDTQYF
.	.	TRBJ2-7	TRBV26	TGTGCCAGCAGTCTTAGCGGGGTGTACGAGCAGTACTTC	CASSLSGVYEQYF
once	TRBD1	TRBJ1-2	TRBV7-2	TGTGCCAGCAGCGGGGGGGGGAGCCGGGACAGGGGGCGCGGTGGCTACACCTTC	CASSGGGSRDRGRGGYTF
many	.	TRBJ1-4	TRBV28	TGTGCCAGCAGTTCCCGGTTGGGGTTTGAAAAACTGTTTTTT	CASSSRLGFEKLFF
many	.	TRBJ2-7	TRBV27	TGTGCCAGCAGTGAACTAGGGGTGGGGCACGAGCAGTACTTC	CASSELGVGHEQYF